The source of this T cell receptor beta chain is a study of neurological immune-mediated disorders. Study context: Of the approximately 34 patients who had multiple sclerosis, some 30 had the relapsing-remitting form and 3 had the secondary progressive form.

Regarding the study as a whole: Expansion of TCR clones was greatest in HTLV-1-associated myelopathy and smallest in multiple sclerosis, where it fell below that of healthy controls.

With 10-nucleotide random UMIs included, cDNA was synthesized by 5'RACE. TCRdb analysed the 5' RACE reads with MiXCR anew, one entry per CDR3 protein. The sample consists of tens of thousands of distinct CDR3 sequences, 4.5% of them appearing once. Worth noting for this clonotype: Its target is unknown.

The CDR3 extends over 15 amino acids. The trim removed 0 bases at V and 10 bases at J, leaving 12 bases unmatched. Germline V gene sequence: CDR1 SGHRS, CDR2 YFSETQ. This TCR was sampled from a young man with multiple sclerosis. The specimen was PBMCs. The chain employs TRBV5-1 and TRBJ1-1, with 7 bases matching TRBD1. The DNA of the CDR3 is TGCGCCAGCAGCTTGGATACTAACAGGGGCTGGGGAGCTTTCTTT. As protein: CASSLDTNRGWGAFF.